Only a few counts were recorded for the clone carrying this T cell receptor (beta chain). The sample is drawn from a study of control samples from healthy donors and cancer patients. Produced via immunoSEQ multiplex PCR; TCRdb's table is partial and in-frame only. The top ten clones hold roughly 13% of a sample with approximately 100,000 clones, 88% of them seen once. The origin of this receptor is a man younger than 45 in good health. The sequencing input was blood.

As DNA, the CDR3 is TGCGCCAGCAGCCAAGGGACTAGCGGACACTACGAGCAGTACTTC. Encoded protein: CASSQGTSGHYEQYF. The V gene is TRBV4-1, the J gene TRBJ2-7; the match to TRBD2 covers 10 bases. V shed 1 base, J shed 3 bases, and the junction held 3 bases outside the gene matches. Per the germline V gene, CDR1 is MGHRA and CDR2 is YSYEKL. The CDR3 is made up of 15 amino acids.